These 31 T cell receptor beta chains came from one sample sequenced in a study of pediatric ulcerative colitis. The repertoire was sequenced with immunoSEQ multiplex PCR; TCRdb's copy has only in-frame clones and lacks some. Of around 40,000 clones listed, roughly 70% are singletons. The rectum was sampled with one to two pinch biopsies at colonoscopy. Sample: gut tissue. Receptors were obtained from a boy between 5 and 17 years old with severe ulcerative colitis.

The chain links TRBV10-3 to TRBJ1-3; TRBD1 matches 9 bases. Germline CDR1 is ENHRY and CDR2 is SYGVKD. V lost 6 bases to trimming and J lost 4 bases; unmatched junction nucleotides: 13. There are 17 residues in the CDR3. The CDR3 nucleotides read TGTGCCATCAGAAGACCGGACAGGGGAACAGCCGGAAACACCATATATTTT. This sequence encodes CAIRRPDRGTAGNTIYF.

The V gene is TRBV6-6, the J gene TRBJ2-6, with a tentative D call TRBD1 (6 bases). The CDR3 consists of 15 residues. Germline CDR1 and CDR2: MNHNY and SVGAGI (reference sequence). The V and J ends lost 1 base and 2 bases respectively, with 6 bases between them. CDR3 coding DNA: TGTGCCAGCAGTTACTGGGGGCCTGGGGCCAACGTCCTGACTTTC. Residues: CASSYWGPGANVLTF.

The CDR3 protein is CASSPSPNQPQHF. CDR3 nucleotides: TGTGCCAGCTCACCAAGTCCCAATCAGCCCCAGCATTTT. This rearrangement joins TRBV18 to TRBJ1-5; D call uncertain. This CDR3 has 13 residues. Germline V CDR1 and CDR2: KGHSH, LQKENI. Deletions cut 2 bases from V and 3 bases from J, with 5 bases between.

The chain has TRBV5-1 and TRBJ2-7; TRBD1 matches 9 bases. Germline CDR1 is SGHRS and CDR2 is YFSETQ. V shed 0 bases, J shed 4 bases, and the junction held 2 bases outside the gene matches. The CDR3 contains 14 residues. CDR3 nucleotides: TGCGCCAGCAGCTTGGGGACAGGGGTGTACGAGCAGTACTTC. It codes for CASSLGTGVYEQYF.

The CDR3 sequence: CASSPMTTYEQYF. The CDR3, as DNA: TGTGCCAGCAGTCCCATGACTACCTACGAGCAGTACTTC. V gene TRBV6-5 combines with J gene TRBJ2-7; possible D gene TRBD2, 5 bases. The ends were cut back, 5 bases at V and 2 bases at J, with 10 bases in the middle. Per the germline V gene, CDR1 is MNHEY and CDR2 is SVGAGI. The CDR3 runs to 13 residues.

V gene TRBV5-1 combines with J gene TRBJ1-3, with 8 bases matching TRBD1. The V segment lost 3 bases and the J segment 0 bases; nucleotides outside the gene matches: 8. Germline loops: CDR1 SGHRS, CDR2 YFSETQ. CDR3 length: 17 amino acids. The CDR3 nucleotides are TGCGCCAGCAGCTCCCGGACAGGGACATACTCTGGAAACACCATATATTTT. This translates into CASSSRTGTYSGNTIYF.

There are a few counts of this clone. V usage is TRBV4-1 and J usage is TRBJ1-5; 10 bases agree with TRBD1. The germline gives CDR1 MGHRA, CDR2 YSYEKL. V shed 5 bases, J shed 6 bases, and the junction held 7 bases outside the gene matches. This CDR3 has 15 residues. CDR3 sequence (DNA): TGCGCCAGCAGCTCCGGGACAGGGGTTTTTCAGCCCCAGCATTTT. Translating gives CASSSGTGVFQPQHF.

J is TRBJ1-1 and V is TRBV19, with 8 bases fitting TRBD1. Germline values: CDR1 LNHDA, CDR2 SQIVND (reference sequence). V lost 8 bases, J lost 4 bases, and 21 bases stayed unmatched. The CDR3 is 18 amino acids. The CDR3 sequence is CASVGTGSLRHMSTEAFF. CDR3 sequence (DNA): TGTGCCAGTGTCGGGACAGGATCACTAAGGCACATGAGCACTGAAGCTTTCTTT. The full variable domain, completed using reference TRBV19 and TRBJ1-1, is DGGITQSPKYLFRKEGQNVTLSCEQNLNHDAMYWYRQDPGQGLRLIYYSQIVNDFQKGDIAEGYSVSREKKESFPLTVTSAQKNPTAFYLCASVGTGSLRHMSTEAFFGQGTRLTVV.

This clone came up once. The chain links TRBV10-1 to TRBJ2-7; weak D call: TRBD1 (6 bases). From germline, CDR1 is WNHNN and CDR2 SYGVQD (reference sequence). Trimming took 10 bases from V and 4 from J, leaving 17 bases between them. The CDR3 has 13 amino acids. The CDR3 nucleotides read TGCGCCACCGCCCCCGGGACAAGTTACGAGCAGTACTTC. Translated: CATAPGTSYEQYF.

The V gene is TRBV9, the J gene TRBJ2-5, with 7 bases lining up with TRBD1. Trimming removed 3 bases from V and 5 bases from J; junction bases left unmatched: 19. From germline, CDR1 is SGDLS and CDR2 YYNGEE. This CDR3 has 18 residues. The CDR3 DNA sequence: TGTGCCAGCAGCGCAAGACAGGGTTCAACGATCCTCGGTGAGACCCAGTACTTC. Translating gives CASSARQGSTILGETQYF.

The chain couples TRBV7-9 to TRBJ1-3; D gene ambiguous. The CDR3 is 12 residues long. V was clipped by 4 bases and J by 4 bases, with 5 bases between them. Germline CDR1 SEHNR, CDR2 FQNEAQ (reference sequence). The CDR3 sequence: CASSSQGNTIYF. For the CDR3, the DNA is TGTGCCAGCAGCTCCCAAGGAAACACCATATATTTT.

V and J are TRBV2 and TRBJ2-7; the D gene is possibly TRBD2 (5 bases). Germline loops: CDR1 SNHLY, CDR2 FYNNEI. This CDR3 has 16 residues. V was trimmed by 5 bases and J by 11 bases, leaving 28 bases between them. The CDR3 here is CASSLLDRYPLRVEYF. The CDR3 nucleotides read TGTGCCAGCAGTCTACTAGACCGCTACCCGCTACGAGTAGAGTACTTC.

This clone was seen a few times. The rearrangement joins TRBV7-9 to TRBJ2-7; 8 nucleotides align to TRBD1. The J segment lost 4 bases and the V segment lost 11 bases, leaving 7 bases of the junction unmatched. The CDR3 extends over 12 amino acids. Germline assignment: CDR1 SEHNR and CDR2 FQNEAQ (reference sequence). The chain's CDR3 is CALSGGAYEQYF. The CDR3 DNA follows: TGTGCCTTATCAGGGGGCGCTTACGAGCAGTACTTC. Combining the CDR3 with reference TRBV7-9 and TRBJ2-7 gives the whole variable domain DTGVSQNPRHKITKRGQNVTFRCDPISEHNRLYWYRQTLGQGPEFLTYFQNEAQLEKSRLLSDRFSAERPKGSFSTLEIQRTEQGDSAMYLCALSGGAYEQYFGPGTRLTVT.

This clone was found a few times. This chain joins TRBV6-5 and TRBJ2-4; D might be TRBD1 (5 bases). Germline CDR1 and CDR2: MNHEY and SVGAGI. The CDR3 is made up of 15 amino acids. The V gene lost 5 bases and the J gene lost 0 bases, with 11 bases spanning the gap. In nucleotides, the CDR3 is TGTGCCAGCAGTGCAGGGTTCTTAGCCAAAAACATTCAGTACTTC. Protein sequence: CASSAGFLAKNIQYF.

The chain has TRBV5-1 and TRBJ1-4; D is ambiguous. The CDR3 contains 14 residues. V dropped 3 bases and J dropped 1 base, with 7 bases sitting between them. CDR1 and CDR2 (germline): SGHRS, YFSETQ. The CDR3 DNA reads TGCGCCAGCAGCTGGAAAGGAACTAATGAAAAACTGTTTTTT. Its translation: CASSWKGTNEKLFF.

The V gene is TRBV5-1, the J gene TRBJ1-6, with 7 bases lining up with TRBD1. The germline gives CDR1 SGHRS, CDR2 YFSETQ. V was pared by 4 bases and J by 5 bases, with 9 bases of the junction left unmatched. This CDR3 has 16 amino acids. DNA of the CDR3: TGCGCCAGCAGCCCGCGGGGACAGAGCAATAATTCACCCCTCCACTTT. This codes for CASSPRGQSNNSPLHF. Filled out from reference TRBV5-1 and TRBJ1-6, the complete variable domain reads KAGVTQTPRYLIKTRGQQVTLSCSPISGHRSVSWYQQTPGQGLQFLFEYFSETQRNKGNFPGRFSGRQFSNSRSEMNVSTLELGDSALYLCASSPRGQSNNSPLHFGNGTRLTVT.

The chain recombines TRBV27 with TRBJ1-1; D is unresolved. The V and J ends lost 2 bases and 0 bases respectively, with 10 bases between them. The germline V gene encodes CDR1 MNHEY and CDR2 SMNVEV (reference sequence). The CDR3 is 15 amino acids. Here the CDR3 reads CASSLDRTMNTEAFF. DNA for the CDR3: TGTGCCAGCAGTTTAGATCGGACCATGAACACTGAAGCTTTCTTT.

The chain has TRBV6-1 and TRBJ1-5, with D uncertain. The CDR3 totals 12 residues. CDR1 is MNHNS, CDR2 SASEGT, per germline. Trimming cost V 3 bases and J 5 bases, with 5 bases left between them. CDR3 DNA: TGTGCCAGCAGTGAGCTATATCAGCCCCAGCATTTT. This translates into CASSELYQPQHF.

The table lists this clone with a few counts. This chain joins TRBV5-5 and TRBJ2-5; D possibly corresponds to TRBD1 (5 bases). The germline V gene encodes CDR1 SGHKS and CDR2 YYEKEE (reference sequence). The CDR3 is 13 residues long. V shed 5 bases and J shed 2 bases, with 10 bases lying between them. The CDR3 DNA follows: TGTGCCAGCAGATTCAGGGTGCAAGAGACCCAGTACTTC. Translating it yields CASRFRVQETQYF. Combining the CDR3 with reference TRBV5-5 and TRBJ2-5 gives the whole variable domain DAGVTQSPTHLIKTRGQQVTLRCSPISGHKSVSWYQQVLGQGPQFIFQYYEKEERGRGNFPDRFSARQFPNYSSELNVNALLLGDSALYLCASRFRVQETQYFGPGTRLLVL.

This clone was seen a handful of times. The rearrangement uses TRBV6-1 and TRBJ2-2; a weak D match, TRBD2 (5 bases). There are 14 residues in the CDR3. Trimming removed 7 bases from V and 2 bases from J, with 11 bases in between. Per the germline V gene, CDR1 is MNHNS and CDR2 is SASEGT. The CDR3 DNA reads TGTGCCAGCACAGGAGGCCATAACACCGGGGAGCTGTTTTTT. Translation gives CASTGGHNTGELFF.

The V gene is TRBV7-9, the J gene TRBJ2-2, with TRBD1 identical over 7 bases. CDR1 and CDR2 (germline): SEHNR, FQNEAQ (reference sequence). The CDR3 length is 15 residues. V was pared by 6 bases and J by 6 bases, with 10 bases of the junction left unmatched. CDR3 sequence: CASRPWDSPAGELFF. Written as DNA, the CDR3 is TGTGCCAGCAGGCCATGGGACAGCCCCGCCGGGGAGCTGTTTTTT.

The V call is TRBV7-9, the J call TRBJ2-1; D gene uncertain. CDR1 and CDR2 from the germline V gene are SEHNR and FQNEAQ (reference sequence). The V gene lost 1 base and the J gene lost 6 bases, with 1 base spanning the gap. CDR3 size: 11 residues. The CDR3 reads CASSLVNEQFF. The CDR3 DNA sequence: TGTGCCAGCAGCTTAGTCAATGAGCAGTTCTTC. Full variable domain (rest looked up from reference TRBV7-9 and TRBJ2-1): DTGVSQNPRHKITKRGQNVTFRCDPISEHNRLYWYRQTLGQGPEFLTYFQNEAQLEKSRLLSDRFSAERPKGSFSTLEIQRTEQGDSAMYLCASSLVNEQFFGPGTRLTVL.

The chain combines TRBV5-6 with TRBJ2-7; either TRBD1 or TRBD2 may supply D (5 bases each). From germline, CDR1 is SGHDT and CDR2 YYEEEE. The CDR3 totals 15 residues. With 3 bases removed from V and 2 bases from J, the gap between germline ends came to 15 bases. The CDR3 region has the DNA TGTGCCAGCAGCTGGTCCCCCGGGACGGCCTACGAGCAGTACTTC. As protein: CASSWSPGTAYEQYF.

The chain employs TRBV7-2 and TRBJ1-4; TRBD1 aligns across 9 bases. CDR3 length equals 16 residues. Germline trimming cut 5 bases from V and 2 bases from J; bases unmatched to any gene: 6. Per the germline V gene, CDR1 is SGHTA and CDR2 is FQGNSA. CDR3 amino acids: CASSEGQGRTNEKLFF. For the CDR3, the DNA is TGTGCCAGCAGCGAGGGACAGGGTCGCACTAATGAAAAACTGTTTTTT.

The chain links TRBV15 to TRBJ1-5; D possibly corresponds to TRBD1 (5 bases). The V gene lost 5 bases and the J gene lost 0 bases, with 11 bases spanning the gap. Per the germline V gene, CDR1 is LNHNV and CDR2 is YYDKDF (reference sequence). CDR3 size: 15 residues. CDR3 region: CATSAGPYSNQPQHF. The CDR3, as DNA: TGTGCCACCAGCGCAGGGCCATATAGCAATCAGCCCCAGCATTTT.

As regards this clone: The CDR3 does not close with the conserved phenylalanine or tryptophan, likely indicating a read error. This chain links TRBV6-5 with TRBJ1-6; tentatively, D is TRBD1 (6 bases). Germline V lookup: CDR1 MNHEY, CDR2 SVGAGI. Between the trimmed V and J ends, which lost 5 bases and 7 bases, there was a span of 12 bases. This CDR3 spans 14 amino acids. For the CDR3, the DNA is TGTGCCAGCAGTCAAACACAGGGAAATTCACCCCTCCACCTT. It is translated as CASSQTQGNSPLHL.

The chain has TRBV28 and TRBJ2-3, with 12 positions matching TRBD2. The CDR3 is made up of 15 amino acids. Germline assignment: CDR1 MDHEN and CDR2 SYDVKM. Losses at the gene ends were 5 bases for V and 7 bases for J; bases not matched to a gene: 7. The CDR3 DNA reads as TGTGCCAGCAGTCCCGCTAGCGGGGGGGCAAATACGCAGTATTTT. Amino acid sequence: CASSPASGGANTQYF. Combining the CDR3 with reference TRBV28 and TRBJ2-3 gives the whole variable domain DVKVTQSSRYLVKRTGEKVFLECVQDMDHENMFWYRQDPGLGLRLIYFSYDVKMKEKGDIPEGYSVSREKKERFSLILESASTNQTSMYLCASSPASGGANTQYFGPGTRLTVL.

The V call is TRBV14, the J call TRBJ2-4; possibly TRBD1 for D (6 bases). Germline V gene sequence: CDR1 SGHDN, CDR2 FVKESK. This CDR3 has 16 residues. V was shortened by 1 base and J by 1 base, with 11 bases between the two germline ends. In nucleotides, the CDR3 is TGTGCCAGCAGCCAAGGGACAGTACACGCCAAAAACATTCAGTACTTC. It yields the protein CASSQGTVHAKNIQYF.

This clone was detected a few times. The chain has TRBV2 and TRBJ1-5, with D possibly being TRBD1 (5 bases). The CDR3 consists of 15 residues. Trimming stripped 3 bases from V and 5 bases from J, with 14 bases between. Germline lookup yields CDR1 SNHLY and CDR2 FYNNEI. The CDR3 DNA reads as TGTGCCAGCAGTGAGGGGGTGTTGCCGGATCAGCCCCAGCATTTT. Translating gives CASSEGVLPDQPQHF. The full variable domain, its missing parts supplied by reference TRBV2 and TRBJ1-5, is EPEVTQTPSHQVTQMGQEVILRCVPISNHLYFYWYRQILGQKVEFLVSFYNNEISEKSEIFDDQFSVERPDGSNFTLKIRSTKLEDSAMYFCASSEGVLPDQPQHFGDGTRLSIL.

The chain carries TRBV18 and TRBJ1-1; D not certain. Germline CDR1 KGHSH, CDR2 LQKENI. V was cut by 4 bases and J by 5 bases, with 20 bases left in between. This CDR3 comprises 16 residues. CDR3 sequence: CASSLNKVRTGTEAFF. The CDR3, as DNA: TGTGCCAGCTCACTCAACAAGGTCCGAACGGGGACTGAAGCTTTCTTT.

J is TRBJ1-1 and V is TRBV10-1; a weak D match, TRBD1 (5 bases). From germline, CDR1 is WNHNN and CDR2 SYGVQD (reference sequence). Deletions cut 0 bases from V and 8 bases from J, with 16 bases between. The CDR3 length is 15 residues. The DNA of the CDR3 is TGCGCCAGCAGTGAGTCCGGGGGATTACGTGCGGAAGCTTTCTTT. This encodes CASSESGGLRAEAFF.